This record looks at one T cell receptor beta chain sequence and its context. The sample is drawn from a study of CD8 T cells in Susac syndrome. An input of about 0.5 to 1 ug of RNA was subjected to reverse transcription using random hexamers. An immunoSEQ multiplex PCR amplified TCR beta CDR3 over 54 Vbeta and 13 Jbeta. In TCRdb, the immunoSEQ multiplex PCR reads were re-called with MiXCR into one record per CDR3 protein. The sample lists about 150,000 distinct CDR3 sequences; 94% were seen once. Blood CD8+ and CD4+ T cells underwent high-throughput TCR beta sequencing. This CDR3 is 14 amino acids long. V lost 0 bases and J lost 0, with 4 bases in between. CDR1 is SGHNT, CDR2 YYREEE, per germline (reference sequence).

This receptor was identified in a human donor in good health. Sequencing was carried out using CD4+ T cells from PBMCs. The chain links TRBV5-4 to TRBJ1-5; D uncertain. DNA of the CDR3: TGTGCCAGCAGCTTGGGTCCTAGCAATCAGCCCCAGCATTTT. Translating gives CASSLGPSNQPQHF.